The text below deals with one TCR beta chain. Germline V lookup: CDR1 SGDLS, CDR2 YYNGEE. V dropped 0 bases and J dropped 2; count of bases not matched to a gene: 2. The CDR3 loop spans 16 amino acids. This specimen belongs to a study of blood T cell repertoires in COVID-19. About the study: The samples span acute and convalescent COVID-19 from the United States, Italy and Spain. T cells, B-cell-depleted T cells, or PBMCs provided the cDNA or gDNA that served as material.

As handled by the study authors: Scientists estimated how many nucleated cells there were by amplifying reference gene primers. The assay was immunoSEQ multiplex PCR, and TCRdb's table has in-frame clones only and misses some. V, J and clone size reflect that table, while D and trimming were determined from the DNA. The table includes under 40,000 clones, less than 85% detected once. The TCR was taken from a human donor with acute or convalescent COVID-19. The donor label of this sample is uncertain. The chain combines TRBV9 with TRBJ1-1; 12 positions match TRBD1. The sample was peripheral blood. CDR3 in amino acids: CASSVGDRGRNTEAFF. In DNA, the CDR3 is TGTGCCAGCAGCGTAGGGGACAGGGGGCGAAACACTGAAGCTTTCTTT.